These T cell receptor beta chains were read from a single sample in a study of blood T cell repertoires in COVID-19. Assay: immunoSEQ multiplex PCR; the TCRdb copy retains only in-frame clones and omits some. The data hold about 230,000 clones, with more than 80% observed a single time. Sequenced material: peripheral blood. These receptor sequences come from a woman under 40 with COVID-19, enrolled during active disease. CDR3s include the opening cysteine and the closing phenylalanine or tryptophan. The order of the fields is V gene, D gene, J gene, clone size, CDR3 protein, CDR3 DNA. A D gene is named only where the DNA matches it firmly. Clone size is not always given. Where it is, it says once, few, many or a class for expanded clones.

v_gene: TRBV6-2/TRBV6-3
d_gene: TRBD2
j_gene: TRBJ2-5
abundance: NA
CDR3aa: CASSYSSGGPETQYF
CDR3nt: TGTGCCAGCAGTTACTCGTCGGGGGGTCCGGAGACCCAGTACTTC

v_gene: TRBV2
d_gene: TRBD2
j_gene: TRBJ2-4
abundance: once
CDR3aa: CASTGTSGNIQYF
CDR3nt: TGTGCCAGCACGGGGACTAGTGGAAACATTCAGTACTTC

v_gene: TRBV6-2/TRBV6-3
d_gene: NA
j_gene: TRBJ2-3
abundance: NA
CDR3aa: CASSYNQPTTDTQYF
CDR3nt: TGTGCCAGCAGTTACAACCAGCCGACTACAGATACGCAGTATTTT

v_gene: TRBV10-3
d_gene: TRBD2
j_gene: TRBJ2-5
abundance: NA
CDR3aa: CAISESKATSGGWETQYF
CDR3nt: TGTGCCATCAGTGAGTCGAAGGCGACTAGCGGAGGGTGGGAGACCCAGTACTTC

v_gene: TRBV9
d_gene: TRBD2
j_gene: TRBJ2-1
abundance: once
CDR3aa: CASRPGLAGVEQFF
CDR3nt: TGTGCCAGCCGGCCGGGACTAGCGGGGGTTGAGCAGTTCTTC

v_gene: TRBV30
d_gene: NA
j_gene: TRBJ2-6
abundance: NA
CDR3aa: CAWLEYSGANVLTF
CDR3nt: TGTGCCTGGCTTGAGTACTCTGGGGCCAACGTCCTGACTTTC

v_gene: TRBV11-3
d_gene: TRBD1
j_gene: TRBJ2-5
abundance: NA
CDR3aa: CASSPGTGEETQYF
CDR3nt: TGTGCCAGCAGCCCCGGGACAGGGGAGGAGACCCAGTACTTC

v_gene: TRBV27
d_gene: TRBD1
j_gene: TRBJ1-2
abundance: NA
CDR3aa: CASSYMASGGRYGYTF
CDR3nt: TGTGCCAGCAGTTACATGGCGTCAGGGGGTCGCTATGGCTACACCTTC

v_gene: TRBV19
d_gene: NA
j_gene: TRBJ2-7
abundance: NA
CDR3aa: CATSVGFSYEQYF
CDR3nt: TGTGCCACTTCTGTCGGGTTCTCCTACGAGCAGTACTTC

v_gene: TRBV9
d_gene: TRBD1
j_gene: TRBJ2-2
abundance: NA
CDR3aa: CASSLSWQGAGGELFF
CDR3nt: TGTGCCAGCAGCCTAAGTTGGCAGGGGGCTGGCGGGGAGCTGTTTTTT

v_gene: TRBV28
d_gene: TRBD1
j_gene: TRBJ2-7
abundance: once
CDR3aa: CASVDRGGTYEQYF
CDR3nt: TGTGCCAGCGTTGACAGGGGGGGAACCTACGAGCAGTACTTC

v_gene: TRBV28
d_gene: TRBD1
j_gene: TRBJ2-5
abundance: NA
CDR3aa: CASSWAFGTGRPGETQYF
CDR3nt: TGTGCCAGCAGTTGGGCATTTGGGACAGGGAGGCCCGGAGAGACCCAGTACTTC

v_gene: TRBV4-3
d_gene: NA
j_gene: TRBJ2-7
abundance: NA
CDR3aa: CASSHALDSYEQYF
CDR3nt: TGCGCCAGCAGCCATGCTCTGGACAGCTACGAGCAGTACTTC

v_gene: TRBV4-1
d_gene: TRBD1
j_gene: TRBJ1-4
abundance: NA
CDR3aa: CASRPTPSSRDRGRREKLFF
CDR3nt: TGCGCCAGCAGGCCCACCCCTTCGTCCCGGGACAGGGGACGGCGGGAAAAACTGTTTTTT

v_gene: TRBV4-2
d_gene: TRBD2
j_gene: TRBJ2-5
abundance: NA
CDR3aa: CASSQAAGLAGGGETQYF
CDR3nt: TGTGCCAGCAGCCAAGCCGCAGGACTAGCGGGAGGAGGAGAGACCCAGTACTTC

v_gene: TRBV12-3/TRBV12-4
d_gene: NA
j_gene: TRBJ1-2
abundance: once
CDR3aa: CASSSPSRYGYTF
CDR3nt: TGTGCCAGCAGTTCCCCCTCACGGTATGGCTACACCTTC

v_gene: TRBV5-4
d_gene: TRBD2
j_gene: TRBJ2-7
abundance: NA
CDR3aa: CASRMRGGPYEQYF
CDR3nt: TGTGCCAGCAGAATGCGGGGGGGGCCCTACGAGCAGTACTTC

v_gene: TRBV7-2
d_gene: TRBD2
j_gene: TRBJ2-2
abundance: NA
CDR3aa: CASSLTGAGATGELFF
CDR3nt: TGTGCCAGCAGCCTAACGGGAGCGGGGGCTACCGGGGAGCTGTTTTTT

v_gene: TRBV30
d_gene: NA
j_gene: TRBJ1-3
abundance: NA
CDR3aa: CALPANSGNTIYF
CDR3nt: TGTGCCTTACCCGCGAACTCTGGAAACACCATATATTTT

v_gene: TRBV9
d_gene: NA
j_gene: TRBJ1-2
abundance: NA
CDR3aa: CASSEGAQGLGNYGYTF
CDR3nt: TGTGCCAGCAGCGAGGGCGCTCAGGGGCTAGGGAACTATGGCTACACCTTC

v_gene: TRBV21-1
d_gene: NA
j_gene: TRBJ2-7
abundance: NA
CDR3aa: CASPPGGAGEQYF
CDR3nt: TGTGCCAGCCCCCCGGGGGGAGCGGGCGAGCAGTACTTC

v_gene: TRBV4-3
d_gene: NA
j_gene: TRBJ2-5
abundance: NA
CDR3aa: CASSQDSRETQYF
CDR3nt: TGCGCCAGCAGCCAAGATTCCCGAGAGACCCAGTACTTC

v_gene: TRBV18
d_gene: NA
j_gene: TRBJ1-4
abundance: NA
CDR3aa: CASSPGQDVEKLFF
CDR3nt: TGTGCCAGCTCACCGGGGCAGGACGTTGAAAAACTGTTTTTT

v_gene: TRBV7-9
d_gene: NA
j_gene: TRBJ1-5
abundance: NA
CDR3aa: CASSHTGQPQHF
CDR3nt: TGTGCCAGCAGCCATACAGGTCAGCCCCAGCATTTT

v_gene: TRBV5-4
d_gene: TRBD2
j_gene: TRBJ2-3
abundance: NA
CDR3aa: CASSSGLAGDADTQYF
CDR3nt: TGTGCCAGCAGCTCAGGACTAGCGGGAGATGCAGATACGCAGTATTTT

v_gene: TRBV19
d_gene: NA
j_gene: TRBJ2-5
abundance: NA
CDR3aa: CASSIDLEETQYF
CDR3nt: TGTGCCAGTAGTATAGACCTAGAAGAGACCCAGTACTTC

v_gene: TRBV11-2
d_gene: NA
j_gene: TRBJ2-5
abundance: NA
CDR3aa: CASSARRAEQETQYF
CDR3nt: TGTGCCAGCAGCGCGCGGCGGGCAGAGCAAGAGACCCAGTACTTC

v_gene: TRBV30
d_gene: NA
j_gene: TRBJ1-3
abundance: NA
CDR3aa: CAYRGSVSGNTIYF
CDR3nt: TGTGCCTACAGAGGGTCTGTCTCTGGAAACACCATATATTTT

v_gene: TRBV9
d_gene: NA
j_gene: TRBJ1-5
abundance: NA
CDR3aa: CASSQEPGEGQPQHF
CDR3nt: TGTGCCAGCAGCCAAGAGCCAGGGGAAGGACAGCCCCAGCATTTT